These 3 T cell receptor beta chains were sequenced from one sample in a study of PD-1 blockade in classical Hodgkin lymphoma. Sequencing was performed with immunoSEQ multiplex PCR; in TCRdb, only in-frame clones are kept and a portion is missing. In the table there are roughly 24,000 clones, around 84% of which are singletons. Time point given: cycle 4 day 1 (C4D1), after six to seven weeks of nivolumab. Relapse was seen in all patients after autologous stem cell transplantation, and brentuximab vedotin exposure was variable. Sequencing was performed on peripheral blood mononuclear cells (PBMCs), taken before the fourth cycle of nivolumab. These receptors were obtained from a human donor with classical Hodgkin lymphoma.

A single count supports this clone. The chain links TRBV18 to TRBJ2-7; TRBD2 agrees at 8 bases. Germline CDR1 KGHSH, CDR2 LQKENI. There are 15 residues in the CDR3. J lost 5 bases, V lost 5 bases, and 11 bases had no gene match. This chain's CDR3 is CASSSHHGGANEQYF. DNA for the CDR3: TGTGCCAGCTCATCACATCACGGGGGGGCCAACGAGCAGTACTTC.

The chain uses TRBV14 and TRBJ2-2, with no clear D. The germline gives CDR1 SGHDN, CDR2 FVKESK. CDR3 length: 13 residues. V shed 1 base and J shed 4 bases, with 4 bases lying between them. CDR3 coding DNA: TGTGCCAGCAGCCAAGTGGGCACCGGGGAGCTGTTTTTT. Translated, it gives CASSQVGTGELFF. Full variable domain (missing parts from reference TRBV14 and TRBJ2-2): EAGVTQFPSHSVIEKGQTVTLRCDPISGHDNLYWYRRVMGKEIKFLLHFVKESKQDESGMPNNRFLAERTGGTYSTLKVQPAELEDSGVYFCASSQVGTGELFFGEGSRLTVL.

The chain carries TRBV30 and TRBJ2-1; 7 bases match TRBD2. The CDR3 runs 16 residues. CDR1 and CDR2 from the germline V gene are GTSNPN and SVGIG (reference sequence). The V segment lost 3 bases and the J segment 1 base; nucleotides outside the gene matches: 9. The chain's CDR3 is CAWRAQSGGSYNEQFF. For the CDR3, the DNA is TGTGCCTGGAGAGCCCAGTCGGGGGGATCCTACAATGAGCAGTTCTTC.